The 26 T cell receptor beta chains below all came from one sample that was sequenced in a study of technical replicates of blood from a few donors. Measured with immunoSEQ multiplex PCR; TCRdb has only the in-frame clones, and not every one. The sample has about 73,000 clones, 85% to 95% seen once. Sequences were obtained from PBMCs. These TCRs come from a human donor in good health. Some clones in this sample may be carry-over from other donors' samples.

This chain connects TRBV10-3 to TRBJ2-1; 11 bases align to TRBD1. The CDR3 is 14 residues long. Germline trimming cut 10 bases from V and 5 bases from J; bases unmatched to any gene: 7. CDR1 ENHRY and CDR2 SYGVKD come from the germline V gene. As DNA, the CDR3 is TGTGCCACCCTAGGACAGGGGGCAGACAATGAGCAGTTCTTC. It encodes CATLGQGADNEQFF.

V and J are TRBV4-3 and TRBJ1-4; weak D call: TRBD1 (5 bases). Per germline, CDR1 LGHNA and CDR2 YSLEER. V lost 5 bases and J lost 2, with 15 bases in between. The CDR3 is made up of 16 amino acids. CDR3 region: CASSASPGGTNEKLFF. CDR3 DNA sequence: TGCGCCAGCAGCGCCTCCCCGGGGGGGACTAATGAAAAACTGTTTTTT.

The gene calls are TRBV18 and TRBJ1-2; D is possibly TRBD1 (5 bases). CDR3 length: 15 amino acids. The V end was cut by 6 bases, the J end by 8 bases, with 22 bases between. Germline lookup yields CDR1 KGHSH and CDR2 LQKENI. The CDR3 sequence: CASSQSETWGEGYTF. The CDR3 coding sequence is TGTGCCAGCTCCCAAAGTGAAACTTGGGGGGAAGGCTACACCTTC.

This rearrangement joins TRBV29-1 to TRBJ2-3, with 10 positions matching TRBD2. With V trimmed by 1 base and J by 3 bases, 4 bases remained unmatched. CDR1 is SQVTM and CDR2 is ANQGSEA in the germline V gene. The CDR3 extends over 15 amino acids. The CDR3 loop reads CSVEVSGGHTDTQYF. Here the CDR3 DNA reads TGCAGCGTTGAAGTTAGCGGGGGGCATACAGATACGCAGTATTTT.

The gene calls are TRBV9 and TRBJ2-3; 7 positions agree with TRBD2. The CDR3 runs 15 residues. Germline assignment: CDR1 SGDLS and CDR2 YYNGEE. V dropped 0 bases and J dropped 5; count of bases not matched to a gene: 6. The CDR3 bases are TGTGCCAGCAGCGTAGTTGCGGGAGATAGAGATACGCAGTATTTT. It codes for CASSVVAGDRDTQYF.

The rearrangement links TRBV15 to TRBJ1-5; D perhaps matches TRBD1 (6 bases). Germline lookup yields CDR1 LNHNV and CDR2 YYDKDF (reference sequence). The V end lost 1 base, the J end lost 2 bases, and 21 bases lay between the germline ends. CDR3 size: 19 residues. The DNA of the CDR3 is TGTGCCACCAGCAGAGGGGGTAGTGGGGGCGTTGTCGGCAATCAGCCCCAGCATTTT. Its translation: CATSRGGSGGVVGNQPQHF.

The chain carries TRBV21-1 and TRBJ2-1; the table's TRBD2 call for D was not verified on the DNA. TRBV21-1 constitutes a pseudogene. This CDR3 has 15 amino acids. The CDR3 is CASSTASAQYNEQFF. Here the CDR3 DNA reads TGTGCCAGCAGCACCGCTAGCGCCCAATACAATGAGCAGTTCTTC.

The chain couples TRBV7-2 to TRBJ1-2; 9 nucleotides line up with TRBD1. The V and J ends lost 5 bases and 4 bases, in that order; junction bases with no gene match: 8. Germline V lookup: CDR1 SGHTA, CDR2 FQGNSA. This CDR3 contains 15 residues. The CDR3 region has the DNA TGTGCCAGCAGCCTAGATGGACAGGGGCCCTATGGCTACACCTTC. Protein: CASSLDGQGPYGYTF. Full variable domain (rest looked up from reference TRBV7-2 and TRBJ1-2): GAGVSQSPSNKVTEKGKDVELRCDPISGHTALYWYRQSLGQGLEFLIYFQGNSAPDKSGLPSDRFSAERTGGSVSTLTIQRTQQEDSAVYLCASSLDGQGPYGYTFGSGTRLTVV.

The V and J genes are TRBV6-1 and TRBJ2-2, with unresolved D. The CDR3 extends over 12 amino acids. Between the trimmed V and J ends, which lost 5 bases and 7 bases, there was a span of 8 bases. Per germline, CDR1 MNHNS and CDR2 SASEGT. The CDR3 protein is CASSPGVGELFF. Written as DNA, the CDR3 is TGTGCCAGCAGTCCCGGTGTCGGGGAGCTGTTTTTT.

This chain joins TRBV5-1 and TRBJ1-1; the match to TRBD1 covers 8 bases. This CDR3 has 13 residues. J was trimmed by 5 bases and V by 4 bases; bases with no gene match: 4. CDR1 is SGHRS and CDR2 is YFSETQ in the germline V gene. CDR3 protein: CASSAGQGTEAFF. The CDR3 bases are TGCGCCAGCAGCGCCGGACAGGGAACTGAAGCTTTCTTT.

The CDR3 DNA sequence: TGTGCCAGCAGCATTAGCGGGGGGGCCACAGATACGCAGTATTTT. It codes for CASSISGGATDTQYF. The chain joins TRBV7-2 to TRBJ2-3; 11 nucleotides line up with TRBD2. Germline CDR1 and CDR2: SGHTA and FQGNSA. The CDR3 is 15 amino acids. V lost 5 bases to trimming and J lost 2 bases; unmatched junction nucleotides: 3.

The chain recombines TRBV7-2 with TRBJ2-1, with 12 nucleotides matching TRBD2. CDR3 length: 15 amino acids. Germline assignment: CDR1 SGHTA and CDR2 FQGNSA. Trimming cost V 2 bases and J 7 bases; bases outside gene matches: 3. The DNA for the CDR3 is TGTGCCAGCAGCTTACTAGCGGGAGGGATTAATGAGCAGTTCTTC. It encodes CASSLLAGGINEQFF.

The V gene is TRBV7-9, the J gene TRBJ2-5; 10 positions agree with TRBD2. The germline V gene has CDR1 SEHNR and CDR2 FQNEAQ (reference sequence). The CDR3 runs 16 residues. J was trimmed by 1 base and V by 2 bases; bases with no gene match: 4. As DNA, the CDR3 is TGTGCCAGCAGCTTAAGGGCTAGCGGGAGCCAAGAGACCCAGTACTTC. Encoded protein: CASSLRASGSQETQYF.

The rearrangement links TRBV6-5 to TRBJ1-2; a weak D match, TRBD1 (5 bases). Germline loops: CDR1 MNHEY, CDR2 SVGAGI. V was pared by 3 bases and J by 2 bases, with 13 bases between. CDR3 length: 15 amino acids. DNA of the CDR3: TGTGCCAGCAGTTATGGCCGGGGGAAGAACTATGGCTACACCTTC. Translation gives CASSYGRGKNYGYTF.

The chain is built from TRBV29-1 and TRBJ2-7; 12 positions agree with TRBD1. CDR1 SQVTM and CDR2 ANQGSEA come from the germline V gene. Unmatched junction bases numbered 9, after V lost 6 bases and J lost 6 bases. CDR3 length: 14 residues. CDR3 DNA: TGCAGCGTAGAGGGACAGGGGGCCGTCGGCGAGCAGTACTTC. Encoded protein: CSVEGQGAVGEQYF.

The rearrangement joins TRBV7-2 to TRBJ2-7, with TRBD2 matching over 14 bases. CDR3 length: 15 amino acids. The junction had 6 bases not matched to a gene; V was cut back by 2 bases and J by 9 bases. Per the germline V gene, CDR1 is SGHTA and CDR2 is FQGNSA. In nucleotides, the CDR3 is TGTGCCAGCAGCTTACCCGGGACTAGCGGGAGAGTGCAGTACTTC. It codes for CASSLPGTSGRVQYF.

This rearrangement joins TRBV11-1 to TRBJ1-4; D is ambiguous. The CDR3 is made up of 13 amino acids. Germline assignment: CDR1 SGHAT and CDR2 FQDESV (reference sequence). Trimming removed 2 bases from V and 8 bases from J, with 9 bases in between. CDR3 coding DNA: TGTGCCAGCAGCTTACCGCGAGGAGAAAAACTGTTTTTT. Its protein product is CASSLPRGEKLFF.

V gene TRBV2 combines with J gene TRBJ1-2; D gene unclear. The CDR3 totals 13 residues. V was shortened by 4 bases and J by 8 bases, with 14 bases between the two germline ends. CDR1 is SNHLY and CDR2 is FYNNEI in the germline V gene. The DNA for the CDR3 is TGTGCCAGCAGTGGAGGCCGTCGGGTAGGCTACACCTTC. This sequence encodes CASSGGRRVGYTF.

The J gene is TRBJ1-1, the V gene TRBV18; D is ambiguous. Trimming left V 1 base short and J 4 bases short, with 16 bases between. CDR3 size: 16 residues. Per the germline V gene, CDR1 is KGHSH and CDR2 is LQKENI. The CDR3 reads CASSPQVTGGGTEAFF. CDR3 in DNA: TGTGCCAGCTCACCACAAGTCACGGGAGGAGGCACTGAAGCTTTCTTT.

This clone has more than one count but fewer than ten. The chain uses TRBV7-6 and TRBJ2-1; TRBD2 matches at 7 bases. The ends lost 1 base at V and 4 bases at J; junction bases unmatched: 4. There are 15 residues in the CDR3. The germline CDR1 and CDR2 sequences are SGHVS and FNYEAQ. The CDR3 spells CASSLGQAGYNEQFF. The CDR3 DNA sequence: TGTGCCAGCAGCTTAGGACAAGCGGGGTACAATGAGCAGTTCTTC.

The chain recombines TRBV25-1 with TRBJ2-2; D unclear. This CDR3 contains 13 residues. With 10 bases removed from V and 1 base from J, the gap between germline ends came to 10 bases. CDR1 and CDR2 from the germline V gene are MGHDK and SYGVNS. The CDR3 loop reads CATRNRNTGELFF. The CDR3 bases are TGTGCCACCCGGAACAGGAACACCGGGGAGCTGTTTTTT.

For the CDR3, the DNA is TGTGCCAGCAGCTTAGACGGGGGGGCTAGGGATACGCAGTATTTT. Its translation: CASSLDGGARDTQYF. The chain employs TRBV7-2 and TRBJ2-3; 8 bases map to TRBD2. The CDR3 spans 15 residues. Losses at the gene ends were 1 base for V and 6 bases for J; bases not matched to a gene: 6. CDR1 is SGHTA and CDR2 is FQGNSA in the germline V gene.

Only one count was recorded for this clone. The J gene is TRBJ1-3, the V gene TRBV15; the D is unclear. The V gene's germline CDR1 is LNHNV and CDR2 YYDKDF (reference sequence). The CDR3 has 14 amino acids. The V and J ends lost 3 bases and 0 bases respectively, with 6 bases between them. CDR3 sequence: CATSRRLSGNTIYF. The CDR3 nucleotides read TGTGCCACCAGCAGGCGCCTCTCTGGAAACACCATATATTTT.

This chain uses TRBV2 with TRBJ2-7, with a weak D call TRBD1 (6 bases). The CDR3 extends over 14 amino acids. V lost 4 bases to trimming and J lost 0 bases, with 10 bases between them. CDR1 and CDR2 (germline): SNHLY, FYNNEI. Here the CDR3 reads CASSAGGSSYEQYF. CDR3 in DNA: TGTGCCAGCAGTGCTGGGGGCAGCTCCTACGAGCAGTACTTC.

The chain uses TRBV7-8 and TRBJ2-3, with 8 bases identical to TRBD2. This CDR3 contains 18 residues. The germline CDR1 and CDR2 sequences are SGHVS and FQNEAQ. The V gene end was trimmed by 1 base and the J gene end by 2 bases; junction bases not matched to a gene: 11. CDR3 coding DNA: TGTGCCAGCAGCTTAGTCTTCTGGGCGGGGGGTAACACAGATACGCAGTATTTT. This translates into CASSLVFWAGGNTDTQYF.

This clone has only one observation. The rearrangement uses TRBV1 and TRBJ1-5. TRBV1 is a pseudogene segment. The CDR3 contains 13 residues. CDR3 in DNA: TGCACCAGCAGCCCGGGGGATGGACAGCCCCAGCATTTT. It yields the protein CTSSPGDGQPQHF.